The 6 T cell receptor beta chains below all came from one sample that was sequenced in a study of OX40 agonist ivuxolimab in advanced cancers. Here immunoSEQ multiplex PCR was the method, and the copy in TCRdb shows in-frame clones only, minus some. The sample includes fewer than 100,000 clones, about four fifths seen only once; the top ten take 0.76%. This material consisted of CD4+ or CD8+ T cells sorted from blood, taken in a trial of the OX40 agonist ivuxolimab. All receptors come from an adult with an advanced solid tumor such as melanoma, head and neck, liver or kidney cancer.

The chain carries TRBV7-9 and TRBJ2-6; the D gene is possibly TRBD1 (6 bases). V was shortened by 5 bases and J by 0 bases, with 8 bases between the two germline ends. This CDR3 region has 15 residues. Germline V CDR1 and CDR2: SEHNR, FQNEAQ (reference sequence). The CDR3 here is CASSPGVSGANVLTF. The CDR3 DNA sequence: TGTGCCAGCAGCCCAGGGGTCTCTGGGGCCAACGTCCTGACTTTC.

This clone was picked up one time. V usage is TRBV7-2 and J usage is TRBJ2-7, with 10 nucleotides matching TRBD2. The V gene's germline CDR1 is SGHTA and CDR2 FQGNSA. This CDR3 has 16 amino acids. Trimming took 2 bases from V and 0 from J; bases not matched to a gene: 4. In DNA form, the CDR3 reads TGTGCCAGCAGCTTACTAGCGGGGGCCAGCTCCTACGAGCAGTACTTC. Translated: CASSLLAGASSYEQYF.

The CDR3: CASSLARETQYF. The CDR3, as DNA: TGTGCCAGCAGCTTAGCGAGGGAGACCCAGTACTTC. This chain joins TRBV7-9 and TRBJ2-5; the D is unclear. Per germline, CDR1 SEHNR and CDR2 FQNEAQ (reference sequence). V lost 0 bases to trimming and J lost 5 bases, with 4 bases between them. The CDR3 has 12 amino acids.

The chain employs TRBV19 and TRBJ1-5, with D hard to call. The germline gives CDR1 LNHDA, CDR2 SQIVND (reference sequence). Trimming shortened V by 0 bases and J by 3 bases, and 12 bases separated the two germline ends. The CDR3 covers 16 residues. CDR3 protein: CASSIDQGKNNQPQHF. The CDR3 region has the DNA TGTGCCAGTAGTATAGATCAAGGGAAGAACAATCAGCCCCAGCATTTT.

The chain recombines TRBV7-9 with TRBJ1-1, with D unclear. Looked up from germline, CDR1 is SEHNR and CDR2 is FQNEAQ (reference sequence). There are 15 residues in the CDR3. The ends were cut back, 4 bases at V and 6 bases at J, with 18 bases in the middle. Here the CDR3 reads CASSSYYEAGAEAFF. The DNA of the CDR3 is TGTGCCAGCAGCTCCTATTACGAGGCAGGAGCTGAAGCTTTCTTT.

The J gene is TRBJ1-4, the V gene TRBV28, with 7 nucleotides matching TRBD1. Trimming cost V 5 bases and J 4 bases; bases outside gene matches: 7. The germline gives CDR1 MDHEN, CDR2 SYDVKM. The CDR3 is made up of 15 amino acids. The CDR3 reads CASSPNRGFNEKLFF. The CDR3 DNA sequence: TGTGCCAGCAGTCCAAACAGGGGATTTAATGAAAAACTGTTTTTT.